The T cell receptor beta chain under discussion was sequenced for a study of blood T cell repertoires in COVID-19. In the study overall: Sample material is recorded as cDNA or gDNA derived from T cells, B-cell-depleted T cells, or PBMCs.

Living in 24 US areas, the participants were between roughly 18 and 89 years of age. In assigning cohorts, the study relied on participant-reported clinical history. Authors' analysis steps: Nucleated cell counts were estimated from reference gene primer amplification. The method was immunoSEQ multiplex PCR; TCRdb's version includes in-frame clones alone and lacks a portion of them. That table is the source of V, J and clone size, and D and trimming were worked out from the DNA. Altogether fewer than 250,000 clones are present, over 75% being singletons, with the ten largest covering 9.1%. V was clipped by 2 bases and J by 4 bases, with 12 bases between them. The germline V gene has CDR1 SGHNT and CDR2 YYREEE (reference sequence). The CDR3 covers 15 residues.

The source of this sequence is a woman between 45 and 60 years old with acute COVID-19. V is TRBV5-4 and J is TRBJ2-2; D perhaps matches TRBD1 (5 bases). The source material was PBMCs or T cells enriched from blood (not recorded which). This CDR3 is CASSFGSRVTGELFF. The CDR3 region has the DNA TGTGCCAGCAGCTTTGGAAGCAGGGTCACCGGGGAGCTGTTTTTT. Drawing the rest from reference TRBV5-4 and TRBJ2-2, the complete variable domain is ETGVTQSPTHLIKTRGQQVTLRCSSQSGHNTVSWYQQALGQGPQFIFQYYREEENGRGNFPPRFSGLQFPNYSSELNVNALELDDSALYLCASSFGSRVTGELFFGEGSRLTVL.